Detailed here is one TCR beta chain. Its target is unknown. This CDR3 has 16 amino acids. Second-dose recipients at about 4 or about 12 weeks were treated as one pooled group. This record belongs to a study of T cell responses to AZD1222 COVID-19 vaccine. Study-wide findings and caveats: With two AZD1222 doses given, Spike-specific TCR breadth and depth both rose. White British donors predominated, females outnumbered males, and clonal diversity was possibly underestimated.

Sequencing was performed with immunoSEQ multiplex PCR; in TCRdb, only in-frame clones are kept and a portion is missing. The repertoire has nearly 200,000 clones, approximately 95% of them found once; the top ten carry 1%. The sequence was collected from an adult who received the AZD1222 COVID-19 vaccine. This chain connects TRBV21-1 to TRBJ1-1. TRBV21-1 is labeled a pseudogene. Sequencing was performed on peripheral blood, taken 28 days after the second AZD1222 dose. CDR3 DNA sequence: TGTGCCAGCAGCAACTCCAGGGTCGGGGCGAACACTGAAGCTTTCTTT. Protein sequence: CASSNSRVGANTEAFF.